This T cell receptor beta chain is drawn from a study of blood T cell repertoires in COVID-19. Overall study: Sites across the United States, Italy and Spain contributed samples from acute and convalescent COVID-19.

Trimming cost V 3 bases and J 3 bases, with 11 bases left between them. The CDR3 runs 14 residues. The germline gives CDR1 MNHEY, CDR2 SMNVEV (reference sequence). The table came from immunoSEQ multiplex PCR; TCRdb's copy has only in-frame clones and leaves some out. This sample yields 200,000 to 250,000 clones, of which roughly 85% are seen a single time; approximately 0.89% belongs to the top ten. This chain uses TRBV27 with TRBJ1-1; D possibly corresponds to TRBD1 (5 bases). The sample was peripheral blood. The clonotype originates from a man aged 40-55 years with acute or convalescent COVID-19. This chain's CDR3 is CASSFRGADTEAFF. DNA for the CDR3: TGTGCCAGCAGTTTTCGCGGGGCAGACACTGAAGCTTTCTTT.